Presented here are 8 T cell receptor beta chains from one specimen sequenced in a study of blood T cell repertoires in COVID-19. Sequenced by immunoSEQ multiplex PCR; TCRdb stores in-frame clones only, minus some. The data hold 250,000 or so clones, with around four fifths observed a single time. Sequencing input: peripheral blood. These receptors came from a man between 50 and 59 years old with acute or convalescent COVID-19.

V usage is TRBV7-3 and J usage is TRBJ2-3; TRBD2 matches at 9 bases. Germline loops: CDR1 SGHTA, CDR2 FQGTGA. The CDR3 extends over 17 amino acids. J was trimmed by 1 base and V by 1 base; bases with no gene match: 6. The CDR3 region is CASSLMGSGGGTDTQYF. As DNA, the CDR3 is TGTGCCAGCAGCTTAATGGGTAGCGGGGGCGGCACAGATACGCAGTATTTT.

The chain has TRBV7-2 and TRBJ2-3; D possibly corresponds to TRBD1 (6 bases). Germline CDR1 is SGHTA and CDR2 is FQGNSA. This CDR3 region has 13 residues. V lost 5 bases and J lost 3, with 9 bases in between. This chain's CDR3 is CASSRQVTDTQYF. The CDR3 bases are TGTGCCAGCAGCAGACAGGTTACAGATACGCAGTATTTT.

The genes are TRBV6-5 and TRBJ1-5; a possible D gene is TRBD1 (6 bases). CDR1 is MNHEY, CDR2 SVGAGI, per germline. CDR3 length: 15 amino acids. Trimming left V 6 bases short and J 3 bases short, with 15 bases between. The CDR3 nucleotides are TGTGCCAGCAGCCCCGAAACAGGGCCCAATCAGCCCCAGCATTTT. Translating it yields CASSPETGPNQPQHF.

This clone was observed a few times. The chain combines TRBV6-5 with TRBJ2-7; a possible D gene is TRBD1 (6 bases). This CDR3 has 15 amino acids. V lost 8 bases, J lost 12 bases, and 29 bases lay in between. Germline loops: CDR1 MNHEY, CDR2 SVGAGI. The CDR3 region is CASGPGHSQVRYWYF. For the CDR3, the DNA is TGTGCCAGCGGCCCGGGACATTCACAAGTTCGATATTGGTACTTC.

V and J are TRBV6-1 and TRBJ1-2; 8 bases are shared with TRBD1. This CDR3 has 14 amino acids. Germline-derived CDR1 and CDR2 are MNHNS and SASEGT. V was pared by 3 bases and J by 7 bases, with 7 bases of the junction left unmatched. The CDR3, as DNA: TGTGCCAGCAGTGAGACCAGGGGGCTAGGTGGCTACACCTTC. It yields the protein CASSETRGLGGYTF.

Worth noting for this clone: Other DNA sequences of this sample code for an identical CDR3. This chain links TRBV20-1 with TRBJ2-7, with D possibly TRBD2 on 6 matching bases. The CDR3 is 11 residues long. CDR1 and CDR2 from the germline V gene are DFQATT and SNEGSKA (reference sequence). V shed 6 bases and J shed 4 bases, with 10 bases lying between them. The chain's CDR3 is CSALSGYEQYF. CDR3 DNA: TGCAGTGCCCTAAGCGGGTACGAGCAGTACTTC.

The genes are TRBV30 and TRBJ1-6, with D maybe TRBD1 (6 bases). Trimming took off 5 bases at V and 9 bases at J, with 11 bases between the two ends. CDR3 length equals 12 residues. In germline, CDR1 is GTSNPN, CDR2 SVGIG (reference sequence). Here the CDR3 DNA reads TGTGCCTGGGAGGGGGGGAGTTCACCCCTCCACTTT. Encoded protein: CAWEGGSSPLHF.

J is TRBJ1-2 and V is TRBV4-1; a possible D gene is TRBD1 (5 bases). This CDR3 comprises 13 residues. With 1 base removed from V and 10 bases from J, the gap between germline ends came to 13 bases. CDR1 MGHRA and CDR2 YSYEKL come from the germline V gene. The CDR3 is CASSQVQGGSYTF. For the CDR3, the DNA is TGCGCCAGCAGCCAAGTTCAGGGTGGGTCCTACACCTTC.